This is a list of T cell receptor beta chains from one sample in a study of blood T cells in healthy people across ages. Each CDR3 protein gets one entry after TCRdb re-called the 5' RACE reads with MiXCR. The table shows 760,000 or so distinct CDR3 sequences, with approximately 25% occurring only once. The same data also contributed to another study, on T cells of mothers and their children.

The material sequenced was blood. The source of these receptors is a boy between 10 and 17 years old in good health. The CDR3 runs from the conserved cysteine through the conserved F or W. The order of the fields is D gene, J gene, V gene, clone size, CDR3 DNA, CDR3 protein. The D gene is left open where the match is weak. Expanded clones get a size class; other rows say once, few or many, or leave the size out.

TRBD2,TRBJ2-5,TRBV20-1,few,TGCAGTGCTACCGGGGGGGCCGCCAAAGAGACCCAGTACTTC,CSATGGAAKETQYF
TRBD2,TRBJ2-3,TRBV7-2,NA,TGTGCCAGCAGCCTCCGCGATTACAGCGGGATTGGCACAGATACGCAGTATTTT,CASSLRDYSGIGTDTQYF
TRBD2,TRBJ2-5,TRBV14,NA,TGTGCCAGCAGCCAAACGGGGACTATCCAAGAGACCCAGTGCTTC,CASSQTGTIQETQCF
NA,TRBJ1-5,TRBV7-2,NA,TGTGCCAGCGGGCAAAATAGCAATCAGCCCCAGCATTTT,CASGQNSNQPQHF
TRBD1,TRBJ2-3,TRBV7-2,NA,TGTGCCAGCAGCGGGACAGGGGTCAACACAGATACGCAGTATTTT,CASSGTGVNTDTQYF
NA,TRBJ2-2,TRBV5-1,NA,TGCGCCAGCAGCACTGACAGTGACACCGGGGAGCTGTTTTTT,CASSTDSDTGELFF
NA,TRBJ2-5,TRBV29-1,NA,TGCAGCGTTGGAGGGCAGGCCTACTACCAAGAGACCCAGTACTTC,CSVGGQAYYQETQYF
NA,TRBJ2-3,TRBV5-1,NA,TGCGCCAGCAGCTTGCTCGACCGGGAACATGATACGCAGTATTTT,CASSLLDREHDTQYF
NA,TRBJ2-2,TRBV2,NA,TGTGCCAGCAGTGAAAGCCTGAGCGGGGAGCTGTTTTTT,CASSESLSGELFF
NA,TRBJ2-3,TRBV20-1,NA,TGCAGTGCTAGACAGGCGGACCGCTCCACAGATACGCAGTATTTT,CSARQADRSTDTQYF
TRBD2,TRBJ2-1,TRBV7-9,NA,TGTGCCAGCAGCTTAGCAGCGGGGGGGGTGTACAATGAGCAGTTCTTC,CASSLAAGGVYNEQFF
NA,TRBJ2-5,TRBV2,few,TGTGCCAGCAGTATCCCGGACGGCGTCCAAGAGACCCAGTACTTC,CASSIPDGVQETQYF
NA,TRBJ2-7,TRBV5-1,few,TGCGCCAGCAGCCAGTCGCCGGCCTCCTACGAGCAGTACTTC,CASSQSPASYEQYF
NA,TRBJ1-1,TRBV10-2,few,TGCGCCAGCAGTGCACTGGGGTCGGTGAACACTGAAGCTTTCTTT,CASSALGSVNTEAFF
TRBD1,TRBJ1-6,TRBV7-8,many,TGTGCCAGCAGTCCAGACAGGGGAAATTCACCCCTCCACTTT,CASSPDRGNSPLHF
TRBD1,TRBJ2-5,TRBV4-1,few,TGCGCCAGCAGCCAAGCCCCCGGACAGGTCCAAGAGACCCAGTACTTC,CASSQAPGQVQETQYF
NA,TRBJ1-2,TRBV2,NA,TGTGCCAGCAGTGAATATGGCGGCGGCTACACCTTC,CASSEYGGGYTF
TRBD1,TRBJ2-5,TRBV7-9,NA,TGTGCCAGCAGCCCGTCGACAGGGCGAGAGACCCAGTACTTC,CASSPSTGRETQYF
NA,TRBJ2-5,TRBV7-9,NA,TGTGCCAGCAGCAAGGGACAACTAGAGACCCAGTACTTC,CASSKGQLETQYF
NA,TRBJ1-3,TRBV5-1,few,TGCGCCAGCAGCTTTTGGGGCGGAAACACCATATATTTT,CASSFWGGNTIYF
NA,TRBJ2-7,TRBV5-1,NA,TGCGCCAGCACCCCGGGGGCTCAATACTACGAGCAGTACTTC,CASTPGAQYYEQYF
TRBD2,TRBJ2-7,TRBV6-2/TRBV6-3,few,TGTGCCAGCAATCCTCGGGGACTAGCGCTCTACGAGCAGTACTTC,CASNPRGLALYEQYF
NA,TRBJ2-6,TRBV29-1,NA,TGCAGCGTTGGAGCGGGCTCGAGCGTCCTGACTTTC,CSVGAGSSVLTF
NA,TRBJ2-5,TRBV7-8,NA,TGTGCCAGCAGCCACACACCAAAAGCAGGGGAAGGAGAGACCCAGTACTTC,CASSHTPKAGEGETQYF
NA,TRBJ2-7,TRBV27,NA,TGTGCCAGCAGGGCCTTCGGCTACGAGCAGTACTTC,CASRAFGYEQYF
NA,TRBJ2-5,TRBV10-2,many,TGCGCCAGCAGCTCCCCAGGGAAGGAGACCCAGTACTTC,CASSSPGKETQYF
NA,TRBJ2-1,TRBV7-2,many,TGTGCCAGCAGCTTAGGACCCTACAATGAGCAGTTCTTC,CASSLGPYNEQFF
NA,TRBJ2-5,TRBV12-5,NA,TGTGCTAGTGGTTTGTTCAGCCAAGAGACCCAGCACTTC,CASGLFSQETQHF
NA,TRBJ2-4,TRBV3-1,few,TGTGCCAGCAGCCAAGACGATGGGGGCAAAAACATTCAGTACTTC,CASSQDDGGKNIQYF